The rows below give T cell receptor beta chains drawn from one sample of a study of CD8 T cells in Susac syndrome. MiXCR, run by TCRdb on the immunoSEQ multiplex PCR reads, gives a single entry per CDR3 protein. The table records about 120,000 distinct CDR3 sequences, around 92% of them present only once. Sequenced material: CD8+ T cells from PBMCs. The source is a human donor in good health. Both conserved end residues are part of each CDR3. D genes are given only for firm matches. Clone size is shown for a subset of rows, as once, few, many or a class of expanded clone.

v_call	j_call	d_call	clone_size	cdr3_nt	cdr3_aa
TRBV7-2	TRBJ2-7	TRBD1	-	TGTGCCAGCAGCAGGTACAGGGGTTCTCACGAGCAGTACTTC	CASSRYRGSHEQYF
TRBV5-6	TRBJ2-5	-	-	TGTGCCAGCAGCTTTCAGGGCGGGGGCCCCTCGGAGACCCAGTACTTC	CASSFQGGGPSETQYF
TRBV28	TRBJ2-7	TRBD1	-	TGTGCCAGCATGGCGGGGACAGGGGGAAACGAGCAGTACTTC	CASMAGTGGNEQYF
TRBV6-2/TRBV6-3	TRBJ1-1	-	-	TGTGCCAGCAGTCGGATAGGCGCTGAAGCTTTCTTT	CASSRIGAEAFF
TRBV10-3	TRBJ1-1	TRBD1	-	TGTGCCATCAAATCAAGAGGGACAGATAACACTGAAGCTTTCTTT	CAIKSRGTDNTEAFF
TRBV7-2	TRBJ2-1	TRBD1	few	TGTGCCAGCAGCCCGGACAGGGTTTCCTACAATGAGCAGTTCTTC	CASSPDRVSYNEQFF
TRBV18	TRBJ1-1	-	-	TGTGCCAGCTCACCACCGACAGGAATGAACACTGAAGCTTTCTTT	CASSPPTGMNTEAFF
TRBV7-2	TRBJ1-1	TRBD1	-	TGTGCCAGCAGCTTTAGGGACAGGGGGCTCCGAAGCCAGGTAACTGAAGCTTTCTTT	CASSFRDRGLRSQVTEAFF
TRBV4-2	TRBJ2-7	-	-	TGTGCCAGCAGCCAAGAGGCGAGTTCCTACGAGCAGTACTTC	CASSQEASSYEQYF
TRBV7-9	TRBJ1-1	TRBD1	-	TGTGCCAGCAGCTTAAGCAGGGGGTTCACTGAAGCTTTCTTT	CASSLSRGFTEAFF
TRBV4-2	TRBJ1-1	-	-	TGTGCCAGCAGCCAAGAGGCTATGACCGCGGGGAGAGCTTTCTTT	CASSQEAMTAGRAFF
TRBV23-1	TRBJ2-6	-	-	TGCGCCAGCAGTCAAACGAGGCCTGGGGCCAACGTCCTGACTTTC	CASSQTRPGANVLTF
TRBV6-2/TRBV6-3	TRBJ2-7	TRBD2	-	TGTGCCAGCACCCCCTTTTTCTCGGGGGGAACCTACGAGCAGTACTTC	CASTPFFSGGTYEQYF
TRBV6-1	TRBJ1-5	-	-	TGTGCCAGCAGTGAAGCGCTCTTGACGGGGCCGCCCCAGCATTTT	CASSEALLTGPPQHF
TRBV29-1	TRBJ2-3	-	-	TGCAGCGTTTTGACTACCGTCAGGACAGATACGCAGTATTTT	CSVLTTVRTDTQYF
TRBV4-2	TRBJ2-1	-	once	TGTGCCAGCAGCCAAGATCCTCAGCGGCACTACAATGAGCAGTTCTTC	CASSQDPQRHYNEQFF
TRBV5-1	TRBJ2-5	TRBD1	-	TGCGCCAGCAGCTTGGAGGGACAGGGGCCCCAAGAGACCCAGTACTTC	CASSLEGQGPQETQYF
TRBV7-2	TRBJ1-6	-	-	TGTGCCAGCAGCTTCGACAGCGGGAGCTCCTATAATTCACCCCTCCACTTT	CASSFDSGSSYNSPLHF
TRBV6-2/TRBV6-3	TRBJ1-1	-	-	TGTGCCAGCAGTTACAACGCCTTGATGAACACTGAAGCTTTCTTT	CASSYNALMNTEAFF
TRBV7-2	TRBJ2-7	-	-	TGTGCCAGCAGCTTAGTAAGGGGGGGACCCTACGAGCAGTACTTC	CASSLVRGGPYEQYF
TRBV7-2	TRBJ2-2	-	-	TGTGCCAGCAGCTTTATGGGTGTCACCGGGGAGCTGTTTTTT	CASSFMGVTGELFF
TRBV9	TRBJ2-7	TRBD1	-	TGTGCCAGCAGCCCGGGCGGGACAGGGGACTACGAGCAGTACTTC	CASSPGGTGDYEQYF
TRBV5-5	TRBJ2-1	TRBD2	-	TGTGCCAGCAGCTCGGGCGGGAGGACCTACAATGAGCAGTTCTTC	CASSSGGRTYNEQFF
TRBV29-1	TRBJ1-1	-	once	TGCAGCGTTGCGGAGCTGACAGGATGGAACACTGAAGCTTTCTTT	CSVAELTGWNTEAFF
TRBV3-1	TRBJ2-1	TRBD2	-	TGTGCCAGCAGCCAAGGGACTAGGGCCAATGAGCAGTTCTTC	CASSQGTRANEQFF
TRBV5-1	TRBJ1-1	-	-	TGCGCCAGCAGCTTCACGGGAGAGGGCACTGAAGCTTTCTTT	CASSFTGEGTEAFF
TRBV7-2	TRBJ2-1	-	-	TGTGCCAGCAGCTTAGGCGTCGGCCCCGATGAGCAGTTCTTC	CASSLGVGPDEQFF
TRBV2	TRBJ2-6	TRBD1	-	TGTGCCAGCATCGGGACAGGGGTAGCTGGGGCCAACGTCCTGACTTTC	CASIGTGVAGANVLTF
TRBV12-3/TRBV12-4	TRBJ2-7	-	-	TGTGCCAGCAGTTTAGAGGGGGGGCTCTACGAGCAGTACTTC	CASSLEGGLYEQYF
TRBV6-5	TRBJ2-7	TRBD2	-	TGTGCCAGCAGTTCACCCGGGACTAGTACCTCCTACGAGCAGTACTTC	CASSSPGTSTSYEQYF
TRBV5-1	TRBJ2-7	-	-	TGCGCCAGCAGCATAGGACAGCCCCACGAATCCTACGAGCAGTACTTC	CASSIGQPHESYEQYF
TRBV6-2/TRBV6-3	TRBJ1-6	TRBD1	-	TGTGCCAGCAACCCGACAGGGACTAATTCACCCCTCCACTTT	CASNPTGTNSPLHF
TRBV20-1	TRBJ1-1	-	-	TGCAGTGCTAGAGCAAAAAGACAGCCGAACACTGAAGCTTTCTTT	CSARAKRQPNTEAFF
TRBV12-3/TRBV12-4	TRBJ2-1	-	-	TGTGCCAGCAGTAGAACTGGGACCTACAATGAGCAGTTCTTC	CASSRTGTYNEQFF
TRBV29-1	TRBJ2-5	-	-	TGCAGCGTTGAAGACGTGGCGTCCCGCCAAGAGACCCAGTACTTC	CSVEDVASRQETQYF
TRBV12-3/TRBV12-4	TRBJ2-3	-	-	TGTGCCAGCAAAGGGGTCACAGATACGCAGTATTTT	CASKGVTDTQYF
TRBV29-1	TRBJ2-5	-	-	TGCAGCGGCGTCGGGCAAGAGACCCAGTACTTC	CSGVGQETQYF
TRBV5-1	TRBJ2-7	-	few	TGCGCCAGCAGCTTGGGGTGGAACTCCTACGAGCAGTACTTC	CASSLGWNSYEQYF
TRBV7-9	TRBJ2-1	TRBD1	-	TGTGCCAGCAGCCGTACTGGGACAGGCACTGATGAGCAGTTCTTC	CASSRTGTGTDEQFF
TRBV5-4	TRBJ2-5	-	-	TGTGCCAGCAGCTTGATAGATCAAGAGACCCAGTACTTC	CASSLIDQETQYF
TRBV12-3/TRBV12-4	TRBJ2-1	-	-	TGTGCCAGCAGTTATGCGGGGTACAATGAGCAGTTCTTC	CASSYAGYNEQFF
TRBV12-5	TRBJ2-6	-	-	TGTGCTAGTGGTTTGCCTACGCCCCAGCCCTCTGGGGCCAACGTCCTGACTTTC	CASGLPTPQPSGANVLTF
TRBV20-1	TRBJ2-1	TRBD2	-	TGCAGTGCCCAAACGCCCGGGACTAAGAATGAGCAGTTCTTC	CSAQTPGTKNEQFF
TRBV3-1	TRBJ2-7	TRBD2	-	TGTGCCAGCAGCCTCAGGACTAGCTACTCCTACGAGCAGTACTTC	CASSLRTSYSYEQYF
TRBV12-3/TRBV12-4	TRBJ1-2	-	once	TGTGCCAGCAGTTTAGCAAATCCGGGCGGCTACACCTTC	CASSLANPGGYTF
TRBV5-1	TRBJ2-5	-	-	TGCGCCAGCAGCCCAAGCGGACCGCAAGAGACCCAGTACTTC	CASSPSGPQETQYF
TRBV9	TRBJ1-2	TRBD1	-	TGTGCCAGCAGCGCGAGATCCACAGGGGGCTCAGCTCTTGGCTACACCTTC	CASSARSTGGSALGYTF
TRBV5-1	TRBJ2-6	TRBD1	-	TGCGCCAGCAGCTCGGGACAGAGAACGTTTTCTGGGGCCAACGTCCTGACTTTC	CASSSGQRTFSGANVLTF
TRBV4-1	TRBJ1-2	-	-	TGCGCCAGCAGCCAGACTCCTCAGGGAGATTATGGCTACACCTTC	CASSQTPQGDYGYTF
TRBV5-1	TRBJ1-5	-	-	TGCGCCAGCAGCGCAGGGGATTTTAATCAGCCCCAGCATTTT	CASSAGDFNQPQHF
TRBV3-1	TRBJ1-2	-	-	TGTGCCAGCGGGGGGACGTCCTATGGCTACACCTTC	CASGGTSYGYTF
TRBV7-2	TRBJ1-4	-	-	TGTGCCAGCAGCGCAACAGGGATCGGAAAACTGTTTTTT	CASSATGIGKLFF
TRBV5-1	TRBJ2-5	-	-	TGCGCCAGCAGCTTGGCCCCCAGGGGCGCGCAAGAGACCCAGTACTTC	CASSLAPRGAQETQYF
TRBV13	TRBJ2-1	TRBD2	once	TGTGCCAGCAGCCCTAGTGCTAGCGGTTTAAATGAGCAGTTCTTC	CASSPSASGLNEQFF